These 7 T cell receptor beta chains were all obtained from the same sample, sequenced in a study of T cell responses to AZD1222 COVID-19 vaccine. Sequenced by immunoSEQ multiplex PCR; TCRdb stores in-frame clones only, minus some. The sample includes 100,000 to 130,000 clones, 70% to 90% of them seen just once. Sequencing used peripheral blood, obtained 28 days after the second AZD1222 dose. The source is an adult who received the AZD1222 COVID-19 vaccine.

The gene calls are TRBV7-2 and TRBJ2-2, with D perhaps given as TRBD1 or TRBD2 (5 bases each). Germline values: CDR1 SGHTA, CDR2 FQGNSA. The CDR3 totals 16 residues. Trimming cost V 1 base and J 1 base, with 10 bases left between them. The CDR3 loop is CASSLVRGVNTGELFF. In DNA, the CDR3 is TGTGCCAGCAGCTTAGTAAGAGGGGTGAACACCGGGGAGCTGTTTTTT.

This chain connects TRBV18 to TRBJ1-4, with a tentative D call TRBD1 (5 bases). This CDR3 has 16 amino acids. Germline values: CDR1 KGHSH, CDR2 LQKENI. Trimming left V 3 bases short and J 7 bases short, with 18 bases between. DNA of the CDR3: TGTGCCAGCTCACCGACCCCCGGGACGGAGGGTGAAAAACTGTTTTTT. Amino acid sequence: CASSPTPGTEGEKLFF.

This rearrangement joins TRBV7-9 to TRBJ2-7; 11 bases agree with TRBD1. CDR1 and CDR2 from the germline V gene are SEHNR and FQNEAQ (reference sequence). The length of the CDR3 is 16 residues. Germline trimming cut 1 base from V and 3 bases from J; bases unmatched to any gene: 5. CDR3 bases: TGTGCCAGCAGCTTAGGACCCGGGACAGGGGGCTACGAGCAGTACTTC. It is translated as CASSLGPGTGGYEQYF.

The CDR3 coding sequence is TGTGCCAGCAGCTTGGGTTCTTCTTACAGGGCTCTCTCCTACGAGCAGTACTTC. Protein: CASSLGSSYRALSYEQYF. The V gene is TRBV11-2, the J gene TRBJ2-7, with D perhaps TRBD1 (6 bases). Deletions cut 3 bases from V and 0 bases from J, with 21 bases between. Germline V gene data show CDR1 as SGHAT and CDR2 as FQNNGV. The CDR3 consists of 18 residues.

This chain connects TRBV19 to TRBJ2-7; the match to TRBD1 covers 7 bases. CDR1 is LNHDA, CDR2 SQIVND, per germline (reference sequence). This CDR3 has 15 amino acids. Unmatched junction bases numbered 11, after V lost 5 bases and J lost 4 bases. The CDR3 DNA follows: TGTGCCAGTAGTGCCGGCTTCGGGACAGAATACGAGCAGTACTTC. As protein: CASSAGFGTEYEQYF.

The rearrangement links TRBV19 to TRBJ2-3; 8 positions agree with TRBD2. V lost 6 bases to trimming and J lost 1 base; unmatched junction nucleotides: 3. Germline V gene data show CDR1 as LNHDA and CDR2 as SQIVND (reference sequence). The CDR3 consists of 14 residues. The CDR3 DNA is TGTGCCAGTAGCGGGGGGGACGGCACAGATACGCAGTATTTT. It encodes CASSGGDGTDTQYF.

The genes are TRBV11-2 and TRBJ2-1; D not resolved. CDR3 length equals 13 residues. Germline assignment: CDR1 SGHAT and CDR2 FQNNGV. The V end was cut by 5 bases, the J end by 3 bases, with 8 bases between. This CDR3 is CASSTPNYNEQFF. The CDR3 DNA is TGTGCCAGCAGCACGCCGAACTACAATGAGCAGTTCTTC.